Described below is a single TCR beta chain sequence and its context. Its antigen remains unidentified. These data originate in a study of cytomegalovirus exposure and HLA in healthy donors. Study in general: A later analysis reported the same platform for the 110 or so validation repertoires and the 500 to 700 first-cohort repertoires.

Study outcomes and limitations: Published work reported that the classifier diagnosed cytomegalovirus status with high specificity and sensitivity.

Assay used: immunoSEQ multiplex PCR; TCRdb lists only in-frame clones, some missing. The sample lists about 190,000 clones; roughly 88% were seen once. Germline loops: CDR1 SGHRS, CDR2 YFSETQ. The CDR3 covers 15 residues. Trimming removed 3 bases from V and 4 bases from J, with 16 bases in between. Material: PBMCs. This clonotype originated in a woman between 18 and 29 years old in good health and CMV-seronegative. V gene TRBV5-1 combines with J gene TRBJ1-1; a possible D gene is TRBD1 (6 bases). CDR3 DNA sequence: TGCGCCAGCAGCTGGTCGGACAGCGGGAGCACTGAAGCTTTCTTT. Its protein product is CASSWSDSGSTEAFF.